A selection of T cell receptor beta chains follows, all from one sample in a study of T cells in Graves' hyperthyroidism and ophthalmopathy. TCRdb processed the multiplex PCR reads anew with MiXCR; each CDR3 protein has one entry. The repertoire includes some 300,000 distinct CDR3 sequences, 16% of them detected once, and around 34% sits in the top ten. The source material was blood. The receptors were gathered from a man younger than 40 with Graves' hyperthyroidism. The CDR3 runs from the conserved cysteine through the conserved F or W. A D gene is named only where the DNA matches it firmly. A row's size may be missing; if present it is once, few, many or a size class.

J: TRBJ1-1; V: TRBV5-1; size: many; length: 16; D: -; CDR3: CASSPNPPGSPFEAFF; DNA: TGCGCCAGCAGCCCCAACCCACCGGGGTCCCCTTTTGAAGCTTTCTTT
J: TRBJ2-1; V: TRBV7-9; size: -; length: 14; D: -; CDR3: CASSVALGGNEQFF; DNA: TGTGCCAGCAGCGTTGCCCTCGGGGGCAATGAGCAGTTCTTC
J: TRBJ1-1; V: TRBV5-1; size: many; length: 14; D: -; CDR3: CASSPYVGSTEAFF; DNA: TGCGCCAGCAGCCCCTATGTGGGGAGCACTGAAGCTTTCTTT
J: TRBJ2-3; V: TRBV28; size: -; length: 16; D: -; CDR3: CASSMTGTLLPNTQYF; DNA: TGTGCCAGCTCTATGACCGGGACGCTTCTGCCAAATACGCAGTATTTT
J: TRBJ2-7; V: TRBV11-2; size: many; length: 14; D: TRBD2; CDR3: CARTWAGGPNEQYF; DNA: TGTGCCAGAACTTGGGCGGGAGGGCCTAACGAGCAGTACTTC
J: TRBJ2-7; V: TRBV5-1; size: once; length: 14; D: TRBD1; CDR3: CASSLVGQGGEQYF; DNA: TGCGCCAGCAGCTTGGTCGGACAGGGCGGCGAGCAGTACTTC
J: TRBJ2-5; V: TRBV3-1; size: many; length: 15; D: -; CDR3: CASSSLGGAQETQYF; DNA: TGTGCCAGCAGCTCACTCGGCGGGGCCCAAGAGACCCAGTACTTC
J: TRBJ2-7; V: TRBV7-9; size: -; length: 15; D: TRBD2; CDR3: CASTPRGTSSYEQYF; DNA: TGTGCCAGCACCCCCCGGGGGACTAGCTCCTACGAGCAGTACTTC
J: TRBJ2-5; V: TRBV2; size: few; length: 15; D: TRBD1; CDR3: CASSDWDRAQETQYF; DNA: TGTGCCAGCAGTGACTGGGACAGGGCTCAAGAGACCCAGTACTTC
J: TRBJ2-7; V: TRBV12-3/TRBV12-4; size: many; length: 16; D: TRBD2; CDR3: CASSLAEASGSYEQYF; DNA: TGTGCCAGCAGTTTAGCGGAGGCTAGCGGGAGTTACGAGCAGTACTTC
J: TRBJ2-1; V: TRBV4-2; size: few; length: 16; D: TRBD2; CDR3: CASSQVTSDLYNEQFF; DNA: TGTGCCAGCAGCCAAGTGACTAGCGACCTATACAATGAGCAGTTCTTC
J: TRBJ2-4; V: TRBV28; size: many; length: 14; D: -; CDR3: CASSSTLPPNIQYF; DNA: TGTGCCAGCAGTTCAACCCTCCCCCCGAACATTCAGTACTTC
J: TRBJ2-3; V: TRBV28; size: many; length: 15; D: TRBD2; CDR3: CASSLASGRTDTQYF; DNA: TGTGCCAGCAGTTTAGCTAGCGGGAGGACAGATACGCAGTATTTT
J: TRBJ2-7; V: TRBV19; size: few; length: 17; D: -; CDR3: CASSIDSTSAVDYEQYF; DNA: TGTGCCAGTAGTATAGATTCGACTTCCGCCGTTGACTACGAGCAGTACTTC
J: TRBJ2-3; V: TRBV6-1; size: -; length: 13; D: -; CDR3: CASGARRTDTQYF; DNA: TGTGCCAGCGGCGCTAGACGCACAGATACGCAGTATTTT
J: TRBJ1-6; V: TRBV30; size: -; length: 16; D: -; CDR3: CAWITGGLKYNSPLHF; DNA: TGTGCCTGGATTACGGGGGGGCTAAAATATAATTCACCCCTCCACTTT
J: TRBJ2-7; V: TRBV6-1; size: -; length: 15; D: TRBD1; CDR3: CASSLQRTGVYEQYF; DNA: TGTGCCAGCAGCCTCCAAAGGACAGGGGTCTACGAGCAGTACTTC